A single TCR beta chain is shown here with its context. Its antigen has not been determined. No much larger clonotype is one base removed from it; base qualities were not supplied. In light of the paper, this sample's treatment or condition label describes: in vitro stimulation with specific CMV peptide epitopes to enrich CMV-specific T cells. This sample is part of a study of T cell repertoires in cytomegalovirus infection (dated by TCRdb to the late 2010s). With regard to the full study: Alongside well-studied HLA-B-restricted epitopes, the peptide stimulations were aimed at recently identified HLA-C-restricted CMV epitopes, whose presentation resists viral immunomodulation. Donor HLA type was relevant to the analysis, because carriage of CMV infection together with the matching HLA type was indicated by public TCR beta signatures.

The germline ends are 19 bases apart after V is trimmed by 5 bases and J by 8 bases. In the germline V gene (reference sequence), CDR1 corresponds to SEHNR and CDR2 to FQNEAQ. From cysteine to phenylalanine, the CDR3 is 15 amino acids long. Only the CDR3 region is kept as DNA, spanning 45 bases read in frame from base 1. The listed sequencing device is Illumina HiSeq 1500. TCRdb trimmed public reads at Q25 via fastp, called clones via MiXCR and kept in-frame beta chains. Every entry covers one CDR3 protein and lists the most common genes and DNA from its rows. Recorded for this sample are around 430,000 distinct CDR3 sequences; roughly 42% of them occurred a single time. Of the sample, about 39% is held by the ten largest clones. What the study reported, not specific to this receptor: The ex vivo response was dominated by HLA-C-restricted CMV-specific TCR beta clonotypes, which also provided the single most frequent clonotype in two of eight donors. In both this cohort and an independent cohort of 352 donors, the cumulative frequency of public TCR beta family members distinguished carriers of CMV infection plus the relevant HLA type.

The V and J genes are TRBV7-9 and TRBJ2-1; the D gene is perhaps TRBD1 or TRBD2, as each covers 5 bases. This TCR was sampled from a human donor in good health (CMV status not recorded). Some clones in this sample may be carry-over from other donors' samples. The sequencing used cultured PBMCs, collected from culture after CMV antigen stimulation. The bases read TGTGCCAGCAGCCCTCATGAGGGGTTGGTTTATGAGCAGTTCTTC. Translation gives CASSPHEGLVYEQFF.